Below, 30 T cell receptor beta chains from the same sample are listed, as sequenced in a study of response to subunit inactivated influenza vaccine. TCRdb re-called the RT-PCR reads with MiXCR, one entry per CDR3 protein. The sample has around 760,000 distinct CDR3 sequences, more than 11% seen once. The source was PBMCs from blood, collected around 15 days before vaccination. The receptors originated from a man aged 50-60 years who received an inactivated influenza vaccine.

Only a few counts were recorded for this clonotype. V usage is TRBV7-2 and J usage is TRBJ2-1; either TRBD1 or TRBD2 may fit D (6 bases each). Between the trimmed V and J ends, which lost 5 bases and 2 bases, there was a span of 16 bases. This CDR3 spans 16 amino acids. Germline V lookup: CDR1 SGHTA, CDR2 FQGNSA. As DNA, the CDR3 is TGTGCCAGCAGCGCCGTAGGAGGGGGAACCTACAATGAGCAGTTCTTC. The encoded protein is CASSAVGGGTYNEQFF.

The chain joins TRBV15 to TRBJ2-1; a possible D gene is TRBD2 (5 bases). From germline, CDR1 is LNHNV and CDR2 YYDKDF (reference sequence). V shed 0 bases and J shed 7 bases, with 13 bases lying between them. The CDR3 spans 15 residues. CDR3 in DNA: TGTGCCACCAGCAGAGAGATGACGGGAAATAATGAGCAGTTCTTC. Protein: CATSREMTGNNEQFF.

This clonotype has only a few counts. The gene calls are TRBV5-5 and TRBJ2-3; D gene unclear. Germline values: CDR1 SGHKS, CDR2 YYEKEE (reference sequence). The CDR3 has 15 residues. Trimming stripped 0 bases from V and 2 bases from J, with 10 bases between. The CDR3 nucleotides read TGTGCCAGCAGCTTGGTTCATGGCCTCACAGATACGCAGTATTTT. Amino acid sequence: CASSLVHGLTDTQYF.

J is TRBJ1-2 and V is TRBV7-6; 7 bases are shared with TRBD1. Germline loops: CDR1 SGHVS, CDR2 FNYEAQ. V was clipped by 6 bases and J by 0 bases; unmatched bases: 7. CDR3 length equals 15 residues. CDR3 coding DNA: TGTGCCAGCAGTCAGGGGGTGGCCGCTAACTATGGCTACACCTTC. This codes for CASSQGVAANYGYTF.

This clonotype appeared many times. The chain employs TRBV29-1 and TRBJ2-3, with D possibly being TRBD1 (5 bases). CDR1 is SQVTM and CDR2 is ANQGSEA in the germline V gene. Trimming took 5 bases from V and 1 from J, leaving 10 bases between them. CDR3 length equals 13 residues. CDR3 DNA: TGCAGCGTTACAGGCCTGGGCACAGATACGCAGTATTTT. This sequence encodes CSVTGLGTDTQYF.

This clonotype was seen at least ten times. The J gene is TRBJ2-7, the V gene TRBV3-1; D unresolved. Between the trimmed V and J ends, which lost 3 bases and 1 base, there was a span of 1 base. Per germline, CDR1 LGHDT and CDR2 YNNKEL (reference sequence). This CDR3 region has 11 residues. The CDR3 bases are TGTGCCAGCAGCCAGTCCTACGAGCAGTACTTC. Protein product: CASSQSYEQYF.

This clonotype has at least ten counts. The chain employs TRBV20-1 and TRBJ2-1, with 7 bases fitting TRBD2. The germline CDR1 and CDR2 sequences are DFQATT and SNEGSKA (reference sequence). The CDR3 runs to 16 residues. V lost 4 bases to trimming and J lost 7 bases; unmatched junction nucleotides: 16. CDR3 sequence reads: CSAISTRGTIRNEQFF. Here the CDR3 DNA reads TGCAGTGCTATCTCAACCCGGGGGACTATTCGAAATGAGCAGTTCTTC.

This clonotype was counted only a few times. The rearrangement links TRBV29-1 to TRBJ2-3; the D is unclear. CDR1 and CDR2 from the germline V gene are SQVTM and ANQGSEA. The ends were cut back, 7 bases at V and 0 bases at J, with 11 bases in the middle. The CDR3 consists of 13 residues. The CDR3 DNA reads as TGCAGCGCCGCCCCAGACAGCACAGATACGCAGTATTTT. Its translation: CSAAPDSTDTQYF.

This clonotype appeared many times. The gene calls are TRBV12-3 or TRBV12-4 and TRBJ1-4; a possible D gene is TRBD1 (5 bases). Trimming shortened V by 5 bases and J by 3 bases, and 10 bases separated the two germline ends. The CDR3 runs 14 residues. CDR3 bases: TGTGCCAGCAGTCCAGACAGACCTAATGAAAAACTGTTTTTT. This codes for CASSPDRPNEKLFF.

In its sample, this clonotype was seen a few times. The CDR3 DNA sequence: TGTGCCAGCAGTTTATCAATCAGCCGAGGTGACTACGAGCAGTACTTC. Translation gives CASSLSISRGDYEQYF. The chain employs TRBV27 and TRBJ2-7; D not certain. Trimming took off 0 bases at V and 3 bases at J, with 15 bases between the two ends. This CDR3 is built from 16 residues. The germline V gene has CDR1 MNHEY and CDR2 SMNVEV (reference sequence).

The table lists this clonotype with a few counts. This sequence joins TRBV5-1 and TRBJ2-7; maybe TRBD2 (5 bases). V was clipped by 0 bases and J by 5 bases, with 12 bases between them. Germline CDR1 is SGHRS and CDR2 is YFSETQ. This CDR3 has 14 residues. CDR3 in amino acids: CASSLDGIEDEQYF. Here the CDR3 DNA reads TGCGCCAGCAGCTTGGACGGGATCGAGGACGAGCAGTACTTC.

The sample holds a few counts of this clonotype. The V gene is TRBV7-9, the J gene TRBJ2-7, with 9 bases matching TRBD2. Trimming at V came to 5 bases and at J to 4 bases, leaving 12 bases not matched to a gene. The length of the CDR3 is 16 residues. CDR1 is SEHNR and CDR2 is FQNEAQ in the germline V gene (reference sequence). CDR3 loop: CASSQLRREGLYEQYF. Here the CDR3 DNA reads TGTGCCAGCAGCCAACTAAGGCGGGAGGGCCTATACGAGCAGTACTTC.

This clonotype was seen a handful of times. The chain couples TRBV20-1 to TRBJ1-1; maybe TRBD1 (6 bases). CDR3 length: 12 residues. Germline V gene lookup returns CDR1 DFQATT and CDR2 SNEGSKA (reference sequence). V was shortened by 2 bases and J by 7 bases, with 11 bases between the two germline ends. In DNA, the CDR3 is TGCAGTGCTAGAAGAAAGGGGGATGAAGCTTTCTTT. Translated, it gives CSARRKGDEAFF.

The chain carries TRBV5-1 and TRBJ2-5; 8 bases are shared with TRBD1. V was pared by 7 bases and J by 4 bases, with 6 bases of the junction left unmatched. Germline V lookup: CDR1 SGHRS, CDR2 YFSETQ. This CDR3 has 13 amino acids. The CDR3 here is CASGRQGRETQYF. CDR3 sequence (DNA): TGCGCCAGCGGTCGACAGGGGCGAGAGACCCAGTACTTC.

This clonotype has a count of ten or more. This rearrangement joins TRBV30 to TRBJ1-4; 8 nucleotides line up with TRBD1. The V and J ends lost 4 bases and 7 bases, in that order; junction bases with no gene match: 8. The CDR3 loop spans 14 amino acids. Germline V gives CDR1 GTSNPN, CDR2 SVGIG (reference sequence). The CDR3 spells CAWMVTGVGEKLFF. The CDR3 nucleotides are TGTGCCTGGATGGTGACAGGGGTCGGTGAAAAACTGTTTTTT.

The chain carries TRBV15 and TRBJ2-3; D might be TRBD1 or TRBD2, each matching 5 bases. The germline V and J ends were trimmed by 3 bases and 2 bases, with 12 bases remaining between them. This CDR3 comprises 15 residues. The germline V gene has CDR1 LNHNV and CDR2 YYDKDF (reference sequence). The CDR3 loop reads CATSSYLGTTDTQYF. In DNA, the CDR3 is TGTGCCACCAGCAGTTATCTCGGGACCACAGATACGCAGTATTTT.

The chain carries TRBV12-3 or TRBV12-4 and TRBJ1-5, with D hard to call. This CDR3 contains 15 residues. V shed 5 bases and J shed 4 bases, with 15 bases lying between them. CDR3 nucleotides: TGTGCCAGCAGTGCCCAGCGTCTCGGTAATCAGCCCCAGCATTTT. Protein: CASSAQRLGNQPQHF.

The rearrangement uses TRBV12-3 or TRBV12-4 and TRBJ1-1; D ambiguous. CDR3 size: 13 residues. Trimming shortened V by 3 bases and J by 0 bases, and 5 bases separated the two germline ends. CDR3: CASSFKLNTEAFF. CDR3 DNA sequence: TGTGCCAGCAGTTTTAAACTGAACACTGAAGCTTTCTTT.

This clonotype was found a few times. The V gene is TRBV12-3 or TRBV12-4, the J gene TRBJ2-3; 10 bases map to TRBD2. CDR3 size: 20 residues. V dropped 4 bases and J dropped 2; count of bases not matched to a gene: 18. In nucleotides, the CDR3 is TGTGCCAGCAGTTCCCCTAGCGGGGGCCGCCGGATCTCCGCCACAGATACGCAGTATTTT. Residues: CASSSPSGGRRISATDTQYF.

This clonotype appeared a few times. The chain combines TRBV20-1 with TRBJ1-1; D unclear. In germline, CDR1 is DFQATT, CDR2 SNEGSKA (reference sequence). Trimming left V 6 bases short and J 5 bases short, with 16 bases between. CDR3 length: 13 amino acids. The CDR3 nucleotides read TGCAGTGCCTATTGGTTGGGTATGACTGAAGCTTTCTTT. Protein sequence: CSAYWLGMTEAFF.

This chain uses TRBV11-2 with TRBJ2-1; D could derive from TRBD1 or TRBD2 (5 bases each). The CDR3 is made up of 14 amino acids. Trimming left V 6 bases short and J 10 bases short, with 19 bases between. Germline V gene lookup returns CDR1 SGHAT and CDR2 FQNNGV. The CDR3 DNA is TGTGCCAGCAGGCGTTTGGGACCCGCCGGGGAGCAGTTCTTC. It is translated as CASRRLGPAGEQFF.

This clonotype was seen a handful of times. The V and J genes are TRBV29-1 and TRBJ2-2; 7 bases match TRBD1. CDR3 length equals 14 residues. Germline CDR1 reads SQVTM; CDR2 reads ANQGSEA. The V and J ends lost 7 bases and 8 bases, in that order; junction bases with no gene match: 13. The CDR3 sequence: CSALMGQLSGELFF. In DNA, the CDR3 is TGCAGCGCTCTAATGGGACAGTTGTCTGGGGAGCTGTTTTTT.

The table lists this clonotype with a count of one. The CDR3 DNA is TGTGCCAGCAGCCTAGGACACCTTCTAGCCAAAAACATTCAGTACTTC. This codes for CASSLGHLLAKNIQYF. The chain employs TRBV7-2 and TRBJ2-4, with a weak D call TRBD1 (5 bases). Per germline, CDR1 SGHTA and CDR2 FQGNSA. The V and J ends lost 5 bases and 0 bases respectively, with 14 bases between them. The CDR3 is 16 amino acids.

This clonotype occurred a few times. The chain couples TRBV20-1 to TRBJ1-2, with D perhaps TRBD1 (5 bases). In germline, CDR1 is DFQATT, CDR2 SNEGSKA (reference sequence). The V end was cut by 5 bases, the J end by 3 bases, with 19 bases between. The CDR3 covers 15 residues. CDR3 in amino acids: CSAGRARQSDYGYTF. The DNA for the CDR3 is TGCAGTGCTGGGAGGGCTCGACAGTCGGACTATGGCTACACCTTC.

V gene TRBV7-9 combines with J gene TRBJ1-1; D call uncertain. Deletions cut 4 bases from V and 1 base from J, with 10 bases between. The CDR3 spans 14 residues. Germline V gene lookup returns CDR1 SEHNR and CDR2 FQNEAQ (reference sequence). The CDR3 region is CASSSFTENTEAFF. Here the CDR3 DNA reads TGTGCCAGCAGCTCCTTCACAGAGAACACTGAAGCTTTCTTT.

This chain connects TRBV12-3 or TRBV12-4 to TRBJ2-1, with D possibly TRBD2 on 5 matching bases. Trimming removed 2 bases from V and 9 bases from J, with 14 bases in between. The CDR3 is made up of 14 amino acids. CDR3 coding DNA: TGTGCCAGCAGTTTACTCCTAGCTCAGAGTGAGCAGTTCTTC. Translated, it gives CASSLLLAQSEQFF.

The V gene is TRBV6-1, the J gene TRBJ2-3; TRBD2 is a possible D gene (7 bases). The ends were cut back, 7 bases at V and 4 bases at J, with 18 bases in the middle. The CDR3 contains 15 residues. Germline values: CDR1 MNHNS, CDR2 SASEGT. CDR3 sequence (DNA): TGTGCCAGCACCCGAAGGGGGGGGGGCCCAGATACGCAGTATTTT. Protein product: CASTRRGGGPDTQYF.

This clonotype was found many times. This rearrangement joins TRBV12-3 or TRBV12-4 to TRBJ1-1, with D possibly TRBD1 on 5 matching bases. V was clipped by 6 bases and J by 3 bases, with 11 bases between them. The CDR3 is 13 amino acids. CDR3 protein: CASRQEQDTEAFF. DNA of the CDR3: TGTGCCAGCAGACAGGAACAGGACACTGAAGCTTTCTTT.

The CDR3 here is CASSPGGGGDTQYF. The CDR3 DNA reads as TGTGCCAGCAGCCCTGGGGGGGGTGGAGATACGCAGTATTTT. The J gene is TRBJ2-3, the V gene TRBV7-2; 7 bases are a match to TRBD2. The CDR3 has 14 residues. Germline CDR1 SGHTA, CDR2 FQGNSA. After removal of 5 bases from V and 5 bases from J, the junction contained 7 bases not matched to a gene. Filled out from reference TRBV7-2 and TRBJ2-3, the complete variable domain reads GAGVSQSPSNKVTEKGKDVELRCDPISGHTALYWYRQSLGQGLEFLIYFQGNSAPDKSGLPSDRFSAERTGGSVSTLTIQRTQQEDSAVYLCASSPGGGGDTQYFGPGTRLTVL.

This clonotype has more than one count but fewer than ten. The gene calls are TRBV28 and TRBJ1-3, with 8 bases matching TRBD1. Germline V gene data show CDR1 as MDHEN and CDR2 as SYDVKM. V lost 5 bases and J lost 8; bases outside the gene matches: 8. The CDR3 totals 14 residues. CDR3 nucleotides: TGTGCCAGCAGTGTGGACAGGGTGCTTGACACCATATATTTT. Translated, it gives CASSVDRVLDTIYF.